The 10 T cell receptor beta chains listed next were all sequenced from one sample in a study of pediatric ulcerative colitis. Rectal tissue came from one to two pinch biopsies taken at colonoscopy. Only in-frame clones appear in the TCRdb table, and some are missing; sequencing was by immunoSEQ multiplex PCR. The sample has approximately 17,000 clones; nearly 80% are singletons. Sequencing used gut tissue. These receptors came from a boy aged 5-17 years who was a control in a study of pediatric ulcerative colitis.

This chain uses TRBV25-1 with TRBJ2-7, with D possibly matching TRBD2 (5 bases). The V gene's germline CDR1 is MGHDK and CDR2 SYGVNS. V lost 4 bases and J 4 bases, leaving 17 bases between the germline ends. This CDR3 spans 15 amino acids. CDR3 protein: CASSVSPGMGYEQYF. The CDR3 nucleotides are TGTGCCAGCAGTGTATCACCCGGGATGGGTTACGAGCAGTACTTC.

J is TRBJ1-2 and V is TRBV28, with 8 bases lining up with TRBD1. Per the germline V gene, CDR1 is MDHEN and CDR2 is SYDVKM. Unmatched junction bases numbered 8, after V lost 3 bases and J lost 8 bases. The CDR3 totals 14 residues. As DNA, the CDR3 is TGTGCCAGCAGTTTGTGGACAGGGAGGAACGGCTACACCTTC. Its translation is CASSLWTGRNGYTF.

The chain carries TRBV6-1 and TRBJ2-3; D not resolved. Germline loops: CDR1 MNHNS, CDR2 SASEGT. The CDR3 covers 13 residues. V lost 2 bases to trimming and J lost 7 bases, with 10 bases between them. DNA for the CDR3: TGTGCCAGCAGTGAAATTCGGCTAAATACGCAGTATTTT. Amino acids: CASSEIRLNTQYF.

This clone was detected only once. This chain links TRBV28 with TRBJ1-6, with D perhaps matching TRBD1 (6 bases). V was pared by 7 bases and J by 0 bases, with 10 bases between. The germline V gene has CDR1 MDHEN and CDR2 SYDVKM. CDR3 size: 15 residues. The CDR3 DNA is TGTGCCAGCAAAGTGGACAGCTCCTATAATTCACCCCTCCACTTT. Encoded protein: CASKVDSSYNSPLHF.

The chain is built from TRBV7-2 and TRBJ2-3; D may be TRBD2 (5 bases). The V end was cut by 4 bases, the J end by 1 base, with 12 bases between. The germline V gene has CDR1 SGHTA and CDR2 FQGNSA. The CDR3 totals 15 residues. The CDR3, as DNA: TGTGCCAGCAGCTCGGGATTAACCGGCACAGATACGCAGTATTTT. Translation: CASSSGLTGTDTQYF.

V is TRBV27 and J is TRBJ1-4, with D hard to call. With 6 bases removed from V and 4 bases from J, the gap between germline ends came to 9 bases. Germline V gene lookup returns CDR1 MNHEY and CDR2 SMNVEV (reference sequence). The CDR3 consists of 13 residues. The CDR3 spells CASRARNNEKLFF. The DNA of the CDR3 is TGTGCCAGCAGGGCCCGGAATAATGAAAAACTGTTTTTT.

A remark on this clone: One junction end does not reproduce the germline sequence, and a read error may be involved. J is TRBJ2-7 and V is TRBV5-3; D might be TRBD1 or TRBD2, each matching 6 bases. TRBV5-3 is reported as an ORF; its role is uncertain. This CDR3 is 14 amino acids long. The CDR3 region is CASTREGGPYEQYF. In DNA, the CDR3 is TGCGCCAGCACGCGTGAGGGGGGCCCCTACGAGCAGTACTTC.

In DNA form, the CDR3 reads TGTGCCAGCAGCAGACAGGGTAATTCACCCCTCCACTTT. It encodes CASSRQGNSPLHF. The chain is built from TRBV11-2 and TRBJ1-6; 7 bases match TRBD1. This CDR3 is 13 amino acids long. CDR1 is SGHAT, CDR2 FQNNGV, per germline. With 5 bases clipped from V and 6 bases from J, the junction kept 1 base outside the gene matches.

The chain couples TRBV4-1 to TRBJ2-3; possible D gene TRBD1, 6 bases. Germline V gene sequence: CDR1 MGHRA, CDR2 YSYEKL. V lost 0 bases, J lost 4 bases, and 11 bases lay in between. The CDR3 loop spans 15 amino acids. CDR3 protein: CASSQDSHRADTQYF. The CDR3, as DNA: TGCGCCAGCAGCCAAGATTCTCACAGGGCAGATACGCAGTATTTT.

The rearrangement uses TRBV6-1 and TRBJ2-1; no reliable D call. Trimming left V 3 bases short and J 10 bases short, with 16 bases between. Germline CDR1 and CDR2: MNHNS and SASEGT. The CDR3 consists of 14 residues. The CDR3: CASSEILGGREQFF. The CDR3 DNA reads TGTGCCAGCAGTGAGATACTGGGCGGCAGGGAGCAGTTCTTC.